A single T cell receptor beta chain is shown here with its context. Its antigen is currently unknown. The sample belongs to a study of T cell responses to AZD1222 COVID-19 vaccine. Study summary: Second doses at about 4 or about 12 weeks were pooled. Study results and limitations: Nearly half of spike-specific TCRs reportedly go after variant regions that carry no mutations. Only six people who got AZD1222 tested seropositive at baseline. Two AZD1222 doses significantly raised spike-specific TCR breadth and depth over controls.

TCRdb's copy holds only in-frame clones and misses some; the assay was immunoSEQ multiplex PCR. This sample has some 140,000 clones, with 88% found just once. The CDR3 is 14 residues long. Germline CDR1 and CDR2: SNHLY and FYNNEI. Losses at the gene ends were 7 bases for V and 1 base for J; bases not matched to a gene: 6. The TCR comes from an adult in good health. Source: peripheral blood, taken on day 0 of AZD1222 vaccination. The chain is built from TRBV2 and TRBJ1-2; 7 nucleotides line up with TRBD1. The CDR3 spells CASTYAGGNYGYTF. In nucleotides, the CDR3 is TGTGCCAGCACTTACGCAGGGGGTAACTATGGCTACACCTTC.